The following is a TCR beta chain sequence with its context. The sample comes from a study of siplizumab effects on memory and regulatory T cells. Clones were read by immunoSEQ multiplex PCR, and TCRdb kept only the in-frame ones, dropping some. The sample has more than 85,000 clones; around 90% are singletons. CDR1 is LNHDA and CDR2 is SQIVND in the germline V gene (reference sequence). V gave up 8 bases and J gave up 6 bases; unmatched junction bases: 16. This CDR3 has 16 amino acids. The gene calls are TRBV19 and TRBJ1-5; 7 positions agree with TRBD1. This sequence originates from a human donor in good health. Sequencing used CD4+ T cells sorted from blood. CDR3 protein: CASSAGTALGGQPQHF. The DNA for the CDR3 is TGTGCCAGTTCAGCCGGGACAGCCCTCGGGGGTCAGCCCCAGCATTTT.